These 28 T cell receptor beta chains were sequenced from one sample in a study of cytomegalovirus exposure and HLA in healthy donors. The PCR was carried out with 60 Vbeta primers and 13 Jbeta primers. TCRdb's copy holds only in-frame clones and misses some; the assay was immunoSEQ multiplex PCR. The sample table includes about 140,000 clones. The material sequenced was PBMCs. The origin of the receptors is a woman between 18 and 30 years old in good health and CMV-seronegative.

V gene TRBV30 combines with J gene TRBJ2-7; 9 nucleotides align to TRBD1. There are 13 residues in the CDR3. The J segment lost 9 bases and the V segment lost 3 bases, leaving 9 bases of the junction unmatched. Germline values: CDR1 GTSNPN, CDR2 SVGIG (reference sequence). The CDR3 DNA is TGTGCCTGGAGGACAGGGGGTGTCTGGGGGCAGTACTTC. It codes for CAWRTGGVWGQYF.

CDR3 sequence (DNA): TGCGCCAGCAGCTTGAGCCAGGGGGGAGAGACCCAGTACTTC. The encoded protein is CASSLSQGGETQYF. The V call is TRBV5-1, the J call TRBJ2-5, with D possibly being TRBD1 (7 bases). V was shortened by 1 base and J by 4 bases, with 11 bases between the two germline ends. This CDR3 is built from 14 residues. From germline, CDR1 is SGHRS and CDR2 YFSETQ.

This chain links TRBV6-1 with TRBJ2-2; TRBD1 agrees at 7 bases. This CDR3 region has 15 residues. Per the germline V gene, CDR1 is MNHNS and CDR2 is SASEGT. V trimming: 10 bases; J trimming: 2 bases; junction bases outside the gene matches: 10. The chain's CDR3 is CATPRGQGNTGELFF. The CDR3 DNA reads TGTGCCACCCCTAGGGGGCAGGGCAACACCGGGGAGCTGTTTTTT.

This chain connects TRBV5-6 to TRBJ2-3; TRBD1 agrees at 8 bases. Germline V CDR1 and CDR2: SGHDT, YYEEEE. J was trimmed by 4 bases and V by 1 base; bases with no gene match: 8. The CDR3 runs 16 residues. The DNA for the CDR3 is TGTGCCAGCAGCTTGTGGACAGGGATCGGGGCAGATACGCAGTATTTT. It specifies CASSLWTGIGADTQYF.

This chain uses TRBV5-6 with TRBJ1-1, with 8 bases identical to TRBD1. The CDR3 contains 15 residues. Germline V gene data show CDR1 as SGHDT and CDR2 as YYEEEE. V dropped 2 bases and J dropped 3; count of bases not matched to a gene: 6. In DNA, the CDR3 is TGTGCCAGCAGCTTACGGACAGGGTGGGACACTGAAGCTTTCTTT. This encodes CASSLRTGWDTEAFF.

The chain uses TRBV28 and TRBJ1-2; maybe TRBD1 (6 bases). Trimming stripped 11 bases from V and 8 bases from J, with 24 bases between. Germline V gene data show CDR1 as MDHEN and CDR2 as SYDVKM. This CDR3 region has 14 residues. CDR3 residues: CASTGIGWWGGYTF. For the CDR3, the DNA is TGTGCCTCCACAGGGATAGGCTGGTGGGGAGGCTACACCTTC.

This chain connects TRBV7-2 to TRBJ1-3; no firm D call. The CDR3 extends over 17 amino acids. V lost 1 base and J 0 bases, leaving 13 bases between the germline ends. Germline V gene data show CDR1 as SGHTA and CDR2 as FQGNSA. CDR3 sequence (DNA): TGTGCCAGCAGCTTAGACCCGACAAGGTACTCTGGAAACACCATATATTTT. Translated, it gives CASSLDPTRYSGNTIYF.

The CDR3 coding sequence is TGTGCCAGCAGCCGGGACAGGGGCCCCGGGGGTTCCTACGAGCAGTACGTC. It encodes CASSRDRGPGGSYEQYV. J is TRBJ2-7 and V is TRBV5-4, with 10 bases fitting TRBD1. This CDR3 has 17 amino acids. V was pared by 4 bases and J by 1 base, with 11 bases of the junction left unmatched. Per germline, CDR1 SGHNT and CDR2 YYREEE (reference sequence).

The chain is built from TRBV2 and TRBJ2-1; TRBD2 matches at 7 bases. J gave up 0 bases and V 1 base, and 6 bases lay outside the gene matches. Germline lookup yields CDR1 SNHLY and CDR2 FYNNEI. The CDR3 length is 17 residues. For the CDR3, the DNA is TGTGCCAGCAGTGAAGGTCTAGCGGAGGCCTCCTACAATGAGCAGTTCTTC. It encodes CASSEGLAEASYNEQFF.

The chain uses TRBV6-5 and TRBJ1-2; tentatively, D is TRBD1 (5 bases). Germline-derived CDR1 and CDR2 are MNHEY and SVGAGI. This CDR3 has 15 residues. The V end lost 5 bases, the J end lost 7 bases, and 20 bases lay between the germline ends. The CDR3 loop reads CASSRMTGDSFGYTF. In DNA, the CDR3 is TGTGCCAGCAGTCGGATGACCGGGGACTCCTTTGGCTACACCTTC.

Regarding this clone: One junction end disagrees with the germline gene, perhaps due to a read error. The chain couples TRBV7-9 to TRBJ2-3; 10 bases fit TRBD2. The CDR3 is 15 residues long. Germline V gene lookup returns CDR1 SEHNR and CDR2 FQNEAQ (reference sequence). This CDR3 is CASSLRIGTSERQGF. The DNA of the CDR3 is TGTGCCAGCAGCTTAAGAATTGGGACTAGCGAACGGCAGGGTTTT. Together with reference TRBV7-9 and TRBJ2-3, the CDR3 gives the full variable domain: DTGVSQNPRHKITKRGQNVTFRCDPISEHNRLYWYRQTLGQGPEFLTYFQNEAQLEKSRLLSDRFSAERPKGSFSTLEIQRTEQGDSAMYLCASSLRIGTSERQGFGPGTRLTVL.

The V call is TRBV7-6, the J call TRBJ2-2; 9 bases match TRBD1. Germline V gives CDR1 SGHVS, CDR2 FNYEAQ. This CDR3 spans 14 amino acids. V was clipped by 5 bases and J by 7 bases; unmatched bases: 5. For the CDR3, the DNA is TGTGCCAGCAGCCGGACAGGGGACGACGGGGAGCTGTTTTTT. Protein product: CASSRTGDDGELFF. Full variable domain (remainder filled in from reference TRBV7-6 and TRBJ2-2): GAGVSQSPRYKVTKRGQDVALRCDPISGHVSLYWYRQALGQGPEFLTYFNYEAQQDKSGLPNDRFSAERPEGSISTLTIQRTEQRDSAMYRCASSRTGDDGELFFGEGSRLTVL.

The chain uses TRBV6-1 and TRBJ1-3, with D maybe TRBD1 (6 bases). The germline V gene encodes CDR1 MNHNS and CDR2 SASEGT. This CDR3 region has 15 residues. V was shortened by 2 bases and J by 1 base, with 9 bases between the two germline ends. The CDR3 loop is CASSESTGSGNTIYF. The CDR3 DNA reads TGTGCCAGCAGTGAATCTACAGGGTCTGGAAACACCATATATTTT.

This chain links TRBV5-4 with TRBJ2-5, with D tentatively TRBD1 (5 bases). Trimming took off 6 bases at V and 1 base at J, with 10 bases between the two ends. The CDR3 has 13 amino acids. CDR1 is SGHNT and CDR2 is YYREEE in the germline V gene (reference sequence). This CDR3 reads CASTGQLQETQYF. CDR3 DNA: TGTGCCAGCACCGGACAACTCCAAGAGACCCAGTACTTC.

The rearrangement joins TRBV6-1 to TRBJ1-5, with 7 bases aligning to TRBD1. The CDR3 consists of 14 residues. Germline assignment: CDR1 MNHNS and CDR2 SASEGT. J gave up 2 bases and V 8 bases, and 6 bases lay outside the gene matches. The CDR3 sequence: CASGSTGGNQPQHF. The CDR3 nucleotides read TGTGCCAGCGGTAGTACAGGGGGCAATCAGCCCCAGCATTTT.

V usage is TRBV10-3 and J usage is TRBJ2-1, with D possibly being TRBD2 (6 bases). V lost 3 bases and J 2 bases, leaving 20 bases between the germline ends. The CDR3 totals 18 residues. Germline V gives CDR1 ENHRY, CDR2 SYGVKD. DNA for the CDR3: TGTGCCATCAGTGACCCGAGGCGGCGGGATAGCACCTACAATGAGCAGTTCTTC. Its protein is CAISDPRRRDSTYNEQFF.

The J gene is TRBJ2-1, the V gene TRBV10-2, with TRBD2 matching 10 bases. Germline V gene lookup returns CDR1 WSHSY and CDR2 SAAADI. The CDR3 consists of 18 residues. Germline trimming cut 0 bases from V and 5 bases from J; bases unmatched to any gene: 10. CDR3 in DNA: TGCGCCAGCAGTGAGTCGACTCGGGCTAGCGGGAGAAACAATGAGCAGTTCTTC. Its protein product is CASSESTRASGRNNEQFF.

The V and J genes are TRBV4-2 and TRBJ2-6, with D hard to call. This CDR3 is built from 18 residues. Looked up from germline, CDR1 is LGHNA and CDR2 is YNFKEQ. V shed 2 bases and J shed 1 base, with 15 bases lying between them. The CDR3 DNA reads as TGTGCCAGCAGCCAACAAGGAGACCCCAAGTCTGGGGCCAACGTCCTGACTTTC. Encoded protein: CASSQQGDPKSGANVLTF.

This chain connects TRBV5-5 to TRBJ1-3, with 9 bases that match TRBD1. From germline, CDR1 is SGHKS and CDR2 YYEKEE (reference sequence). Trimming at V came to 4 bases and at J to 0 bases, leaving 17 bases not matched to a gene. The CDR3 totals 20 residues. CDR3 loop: CASSPLEGQGNPLSGNTIYF. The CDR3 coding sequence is TGTGCCAGCAGCCCCCTGGAGGGACAGGGAAACCCACTCTCTGGAAACACCATATATTTT.

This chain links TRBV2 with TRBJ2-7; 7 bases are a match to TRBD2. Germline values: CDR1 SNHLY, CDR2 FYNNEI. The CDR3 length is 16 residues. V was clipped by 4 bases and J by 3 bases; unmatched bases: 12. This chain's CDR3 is CASSGAGENRFYEQYF. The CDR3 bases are TGTGCCAGCAGTGGGGCGGGGGAGAACAGGTTCTACGAGCAGTACTTC.

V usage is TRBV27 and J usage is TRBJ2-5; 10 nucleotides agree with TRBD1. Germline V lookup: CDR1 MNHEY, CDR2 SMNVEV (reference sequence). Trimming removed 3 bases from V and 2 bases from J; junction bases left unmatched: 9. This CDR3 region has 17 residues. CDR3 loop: CASSFWGRTGGQETQYF. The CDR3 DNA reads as TGTGCCAGCAGTTTTTGGGGGAGGACAGGGGGGCAAGAGACCCAGTACTTC.

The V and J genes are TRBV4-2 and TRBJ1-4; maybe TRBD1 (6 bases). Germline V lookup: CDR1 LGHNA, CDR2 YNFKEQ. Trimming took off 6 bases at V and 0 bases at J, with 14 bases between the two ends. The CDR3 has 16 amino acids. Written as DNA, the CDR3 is TGTGCCAGCAGGGGACAACGACCTGCAACTAATGAAAAACTGTTTTTT. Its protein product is CASRGQRPATNEKLFF.

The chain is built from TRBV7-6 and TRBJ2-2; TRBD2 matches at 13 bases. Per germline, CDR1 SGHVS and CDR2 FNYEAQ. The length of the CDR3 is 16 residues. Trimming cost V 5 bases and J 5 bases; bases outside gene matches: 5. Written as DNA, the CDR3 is TGTGCCAGCAGCCTCAGACTAGCGGGAGGTACCGGGGAGCTGTTTTTT. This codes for CASSLRLAGGTGELFF.

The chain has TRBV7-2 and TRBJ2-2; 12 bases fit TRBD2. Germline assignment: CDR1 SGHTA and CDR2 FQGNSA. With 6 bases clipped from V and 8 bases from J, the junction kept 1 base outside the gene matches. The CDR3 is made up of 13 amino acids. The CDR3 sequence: CASRLAGGGELFF. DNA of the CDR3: TGTGCCAGCAGACTAGCGGGAGGTGGGGAGCTGTTTTTT.

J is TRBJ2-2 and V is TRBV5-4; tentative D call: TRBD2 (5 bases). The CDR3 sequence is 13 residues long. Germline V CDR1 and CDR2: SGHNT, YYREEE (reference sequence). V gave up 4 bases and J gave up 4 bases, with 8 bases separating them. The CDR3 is CASSAGITGELFF. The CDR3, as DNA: TGTGCCAGCAGCGCGGGTATCACCGGGGAGCTGTTTTTT. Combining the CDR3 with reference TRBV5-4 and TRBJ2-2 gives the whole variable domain ETGVTQSPTHLIKTRGQQVTLRCSSQSGHNTVSWYQQALGQGPQFIFQYYREEENGRGNFPPRFSGLQFPNYSSELNVNALELDDSALYLCASSAGITGELFFGEGSRLTVL.

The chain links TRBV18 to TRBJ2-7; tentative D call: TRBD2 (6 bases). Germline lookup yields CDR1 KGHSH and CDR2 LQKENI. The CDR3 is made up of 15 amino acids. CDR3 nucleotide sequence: TGTGCCAGCTCACGAACCCGCGGAGGGCCCGAAGCACTGAGCGTC. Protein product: CASSRTRGGPEALSV.

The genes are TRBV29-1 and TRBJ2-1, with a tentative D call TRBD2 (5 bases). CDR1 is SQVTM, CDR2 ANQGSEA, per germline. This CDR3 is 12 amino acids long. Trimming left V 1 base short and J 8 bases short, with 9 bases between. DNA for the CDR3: TGCAGCGTTGAAGGCCGGGGTGATGAGCAGTTCTTC. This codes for CSVEGRGDEQFF.

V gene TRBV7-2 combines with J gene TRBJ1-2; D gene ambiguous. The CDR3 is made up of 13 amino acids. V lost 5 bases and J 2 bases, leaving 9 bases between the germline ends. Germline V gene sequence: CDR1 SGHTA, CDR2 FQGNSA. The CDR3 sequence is CASSPQRNYGYTF. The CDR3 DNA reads TGTGCCAGCAGCCCCCAGCGGAACTATGGCTACACCTTC.